One T cell receptor beta chain is described in this entry. Its antigen remains undetermined. Base qualities are not provided; no much larger clone lies one nucleotide away. The sample originates from a study of cytomegalovirus exposure and HLA in healthy donors (dated by TCRdb to about 2017). For context, the study as a whole: In an earlier analysis of 587 of the donors, roughly 300 Gb of sequence data and 95 million to 130 million unique TCR beta sequences from roughly 180 million T cells were reported. Across some 400 genotyped donors of the cohort, an average of roughly 250,000 unique TCR beta nucleotide sequences per donor were sequenced, and approximately 17% of those sequences were non-productive. The study combined high-throughput TCR immunosequencing, statistical association of individual TCRs with disease status, and machine learning to predict cytomegalovirus infection status. About 300 gigabases of sequencing data and approximately 91 million unique TCR sequences made up an early release that covered approximately 650 HLA-typed donors. A later genetic analysis used genome-wide SNP genotypes for about 65% of the 666 donors, treating that subset as a discovery cohort. Donor age, sex, ethnicity and CMV serostatus were compiled together with the repertoire data. Rather than drawing on any new phenotypic data, the later analysis identified candidate immune exposures from TCR beta sequences and the way those sequences occurred across donors. A later analysis re-analyzed previously published TCR beta repertoires from several hundred donors and added high-resolution HLA genotyping to study TCR occurrence patterns. The number of donors typed differed by locus, with about 620-630 for A, B, C, DRB1 and DQB1, roughly 520 for DQA1, some 570 for DPA1, and roughly 450 for DPB1. Both class I and class II loci were covered by HLA typing, at four-digit resolution. Along with the approximately 650-subject first cohort, a separate validation cohort of approximately 110 different subjects was used. Several DR-DQ haplotypes were handled as single units for association and clustering because linkage in the cohort was strong. Among the roughly 390 genotyped donors, around 81% belonged to the genetic ancestry cluster associated with self-reported Caucasian donors. Using immunosequencing, the study profiled T cell repertoires from fewer than 850 subjects and related those repertoires to cytomegalovirus serostatus. An earlier analysis of 450 to 750 of the donors used high-throughput TCR beta sequencing to judge whether each TCR beta V gene segment behaved as functional or pseudogenic. The study aimed to test whether cataloging public T cell receptors could reveal signatures of past pathogen exposure. Every repertoire in the discovery cohort had been generated on one and the same sequencing platform.

According to the germline V gene, CDR1 reads SGHRS and CDR2 reads YFSETQ. The cysteine opens and the phenylalanine closes a CDR3 of 17 amino acids. Solely the CDR3 DNA is kept, with 51 bases framed from the first base. Trimming leaves V shorter by 4 bases and J shorter by 4 bases, with the junction holding 11 bases beyond the gene matches. The study at large found these results: A few of the identified cytomegalovirus-associated TCR beta chains were confirmed in vitro to be specific for cytomegalovirus antigens. Correlated functional status among segregating V segments might be attributable to linkage disequilibrium, but an unknown experimental factor could not be ruled out. While some public TCRs were present in many individuals, most TCR sequences turned up only very rarely across donors. A total of 164 TCR beta chains were listed by the study as associated with cytomegalovirus. A group of highly shared sequence variants was considered likely to be a technical artifact of the sequencing pipeline. Broadly in line with IMGT annotations, most TCR beta V segments showed up in productive rearrangements about 87% or about 30% of the time in an earlier analysis of 587 of the donors. In this cohort, only TCR beta chains were sequenced, and detectable features were limited by the absence of alpha or paired-chain data. HLA typing was unavailable for some donors at each locus, so association tests used only the typed subset. According to a later analysis, parvovirus B19, influenza, CMV and Epstein-Barr virus appeared linked to several top co-occurrence clusters. A later analysis associated about 17,000 TCR beta sequences with specific HLA alleles at a false discovery rate of 0.05. A later analysis found that TCR association rates varied across HLA loci, with DRB1 alleles showing the most associated TCRs and HLA-C alleles the fewest. A further reported finding was that TCR beta sequences accurately predicted the HLA-A and HLA-B alleles for most subjects in the first cohort. Most CMV-associated TCR beta chains appeared to be HLA-restricted in a later analysis, and the HLA associations seemed to be driven largely by CMV exposure. The authors suggested that the approach could potentially be extended to other disease states and immunological phenotypes. According to a later genetic analysis, donors in an Asian-associated ancestry cluster had fewer N-insertions in productive TCRs than the approximately 610-donor mean. The classifier was reported to diagnose cytomegalovirus status with high specificity and sensitivity in both the original and validation cohorts. For the cohort, immune exposure information was limited to CMV serostatus. About 17 rarely observed V segments, including chromosome 9 orphons, were excluded from the earlier analysis of about 610 of the donors because counts were too low. A later analysis found that HLA-associated TCR beta chains were more clonally expanded and had lower generation probabilities than equally common non-associated chains. A later genetic analysis associated a missense DCLRE1C variant with V-gene and J-gene trimming of TCR beta chains, and an independent cohort replicated the association. Some IMGT-functional V segments, including TRBV6-2 and TRBV6-3, could not be told apart with the 87-base-pair reads, so those segments were excluded. Assigning TCR associations to individual alleles was difficult when HLA alleles, especially DR and DQ, strongly co-occurred. Sequencing depth was assumed to be roughly uniform across donors in the presence/absence analyses, though that assumption may not hold.

Library creation used the immunoSEQ multiplex PCR assay. A mixture of 60 forward primers for TCR Vbeta segments and 13 reverse primers for TCR Jbeta segments was used in the multiplex PCR. Amplification of the CDR3 region of rearranged TCR beta genes was performed with a multiplex PCR assay on genomic DNA. On the Illumina HiSeq System, the amplified TCR beta libraries were sequenced as 87-base-pair reads. The paper's data handling went like this. Across the 670 or so repertoires, a later analysis counted 80 million or so unique TCR beta chains, roughly 11 million of which were shared by at least two donors. Raw reads were error-corrected and collapsed into unique sequences with a nearest-neighbor algorithm that merged closely related sequences to remove PCR and sequencing errors. Alignment of CDR3 sequences to IMGT reference sequences was used to assign V, D and J gene segments. For a sequence to be retained, a match of at least six nucleotides to both a V gene segment and a J gene segment was required. A rearrangement counted as productive if the CDR3 had no stop codons and remained in frame with V and J, and every other rearrangement counted as non-productive. Following IMGT convention, CDR3 was defined as the stretch from the second conserved V-encoded cysteine up to the conserved J-encoded phenylalanine. Sequences without an unambiguous match to a single V gene segment were excluded from the earlier analysis of a few hundred of the donors. In an earlier analysis of approximately 550 of the donors, V segments were called functional above 56.7% productive rearrangements and were called segregating when the between-donor standard deviation exceeded 5%. A statistical classification framework was developed to diagnose cytomegalovirus status using the catalog of TCR beta chain sequences. V and J gene assignment, in a later analysis, came from comparing TCR nucleotide sequences with IMGT/GENE-DB human TR gene sequences. The TCRdist pipeline was used in a later analysis to assign CDR3 sequences and most-parsimonious VDJ recombination scenarios. In a later analysis, every TCR beta chain was defined by the combination of its CDR3 amino acid sequence and its V-gene family, and reads without a unique V-gene family were dropped. A later analysis removed 500 to 650 highly shared, low-generation-probability nucleotide sequences to deal with suspected cross-contamination and a sequencing artifact. In a later analysis, a clonal expansion index for each public chain was calculated from normalized within-repertoire ranks of inferred template counts. A later analysis computed generation probabilities with a VDJ recombination model fitted to out-of-frame rearrangements, and checked the results against IGoR. A later analysis scored TCR-TCR, TCR-HLA and TCR-CMV co-occurrence with hypergeometric tests, applying a repertoire-size bias correction to TCR pairs. In a later analysis, false discovery rates were estimated by permuting HLA or CMV assignments 20 times. A later analysis grouped co-occurring TCRs with DBSCAN, adding TCRdist sequence similarity when clustering within HLA-allele-positive subsets. Repertoires with fewer than 30,000 or more than 120,000 public chains, plus five repertoires with anomalous nucleotide sharing, were excluded from co-occurrence clustering. Entries here come from immuneACCESS through TCRdb and include only in-frame sequences with V and J called. Some clones fail to appear in such tables; in the studies checked, an unresolved V gene covers under half of the shortfall, and the cause of the remainder is unknown. V and J calls and clone size are those listed in that table; D and trimming were worked out from the DNA. A total of 85,000 to 90,000 clones appear in this sample, approximately 65% of them only once. The top ten clones comprise around 1.9% of the sample.

The cohort consisted of 650 to 850 healthy bone marrow donors. At the time of sampling, every cohort member was nominally healthy, though immune exposures that went unrecorded were likely present. The donor tested CMV seronegative, placing the donor among the 300 to 450 seronegative members of the cohort. Every donor gave a peripheral blood sample, and the peripheral blood mononuclear cells from that sample were used for TCR beta sequencing. The Qiagen DNeasy Blood Extraction Kit was used to extract genomic DNA from the blood cell samples. The chain links TRBV5-1 with TRBJ2-7; the central 13 bases match TRBD2. The clonotype comes from a man between 25 and 39 years old in good health and CMV-seronegative. The sequenced sample consisted of PBMCs. This receptor carries the CDR3 CASSEGLAGRGAYEQYF. The DNA is TGCGCCAGCAGCGAGGGACTAGCGGGGCGTGGGGCTTACGAGCAGTACTTC.